This TCR beta chain is from a study of beta chain features in type 1 diabetes. Study details: All samples together contributed some 100,000,000 sorted cells for examination.

There was one heparinised blood draw per donor, averaging approximately 120 mL. Naive, central memory, regulatory and stem cell-like memory cells within the CD4+ compartment were sorted using CD45RO/CCR7/CD25/CD127/CD95/CD27. In germline, CDR1 is SGHRS, CDR2 YFSETQ. Trimming removed 4 bases from V and 0 bases from J, with 16 bases in between. This CDR3 is 16 amino acids long. Study-level points and caveats: Within each of all four CD4+ subsets, Type 1 diabetes patients had TCRB CDR3s that were moderately but significantly shorter. Possible PCR preference for shorter templates applied equally to patients and controls.

Since all of the isolated RNA was reverse transcribed, expressed TCRB transcripts were what got sequenced. This table comes from immunoSEQ multiplex PCR, and its TCRdb copy is limited to in-frame clones, with some not included. The sample has approximately 160,000 clones, approximately 10% seen once. This clone has just a few counts. Its antigen is still unknown. Sequenced input: central memory CD4+ T cells from blood. V gene TRBV5-1 combines with J gene TRBJ2-5; tentatively, D is TRBD2 (6 bases). The TCR sequence derives from a man aged 25 to 40 with type 1 diabetes. CDR3 amino acids: CASSTGEARNQETQYF. Here the CDR3 DNA reads TGCGCCAGCAGCACGGGAGAGGCCCGAAACCAAGAGACCCAGTACTTC.